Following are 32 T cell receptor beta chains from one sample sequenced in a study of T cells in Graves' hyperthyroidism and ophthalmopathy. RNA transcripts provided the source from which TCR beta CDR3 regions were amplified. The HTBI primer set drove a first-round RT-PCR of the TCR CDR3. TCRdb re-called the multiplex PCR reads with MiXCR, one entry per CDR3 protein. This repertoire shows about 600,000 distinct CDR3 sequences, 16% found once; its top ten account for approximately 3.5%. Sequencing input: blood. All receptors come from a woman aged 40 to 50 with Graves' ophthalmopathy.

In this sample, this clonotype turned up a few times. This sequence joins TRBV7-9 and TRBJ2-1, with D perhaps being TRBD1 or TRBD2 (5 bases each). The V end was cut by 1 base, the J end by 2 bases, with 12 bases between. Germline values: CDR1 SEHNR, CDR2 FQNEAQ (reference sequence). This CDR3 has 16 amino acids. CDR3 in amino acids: CASSLVEGPTYNEQFF. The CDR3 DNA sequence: TGTGCCAGCAGCTTAGTTGAGGGGCCAACCTACAATGAGCAGTTCTTC.

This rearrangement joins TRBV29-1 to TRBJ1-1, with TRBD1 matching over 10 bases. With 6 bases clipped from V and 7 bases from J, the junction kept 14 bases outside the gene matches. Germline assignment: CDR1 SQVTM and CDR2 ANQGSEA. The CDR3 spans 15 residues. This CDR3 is CSVGNPGTGANEAFF. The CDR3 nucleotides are TGCAGCGTCGGGAATCCCGGGACAGGGGCAAATGAAGCTTTCTTT.

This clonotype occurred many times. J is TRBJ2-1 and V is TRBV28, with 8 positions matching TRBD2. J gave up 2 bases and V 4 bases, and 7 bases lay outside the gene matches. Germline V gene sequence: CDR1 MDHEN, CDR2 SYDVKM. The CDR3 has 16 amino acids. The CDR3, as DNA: TGTGCCAGCAGTTCGAAGAGCGGGGGAACCTACAATGAGCAGTTCTTC. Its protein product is CASSSKSGGTYNEQFF.

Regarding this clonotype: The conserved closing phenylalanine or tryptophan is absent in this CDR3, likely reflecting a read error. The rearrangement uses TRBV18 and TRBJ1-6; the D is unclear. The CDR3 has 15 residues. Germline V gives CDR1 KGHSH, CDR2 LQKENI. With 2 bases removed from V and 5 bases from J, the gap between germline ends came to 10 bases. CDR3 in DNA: TGTGCCAGCTCACCAGGGTCTGGCGATAATTCACCCCTCCACCTT. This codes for CASSPGSGDNSPLHL.

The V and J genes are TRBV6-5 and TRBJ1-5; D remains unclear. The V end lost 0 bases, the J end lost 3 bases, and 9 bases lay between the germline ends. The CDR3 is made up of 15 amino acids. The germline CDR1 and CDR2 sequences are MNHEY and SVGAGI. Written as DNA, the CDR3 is TGTGCCAGCAGTTACTCTCGGGGAAACAATCAGCCCCAGCATTTT. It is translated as CASSYSRGNNQPQHF.

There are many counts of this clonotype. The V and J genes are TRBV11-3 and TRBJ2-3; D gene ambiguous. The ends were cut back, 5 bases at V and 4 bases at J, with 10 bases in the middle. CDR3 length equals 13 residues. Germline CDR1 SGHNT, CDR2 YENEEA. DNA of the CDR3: TGTGCCAGCAGCCCCCGGTTTGCAGATACGCAGTATTTT. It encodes CASSPRFADTQYF.

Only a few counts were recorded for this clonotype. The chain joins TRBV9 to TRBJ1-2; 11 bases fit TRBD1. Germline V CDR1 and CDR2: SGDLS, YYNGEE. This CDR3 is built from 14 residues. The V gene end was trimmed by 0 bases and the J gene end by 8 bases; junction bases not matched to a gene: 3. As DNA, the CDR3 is TGTGCCAGCAGCGTAGGGTGGACAGGGGGCGGCTACACCTTC. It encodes CASSVGWTGGGYTF.

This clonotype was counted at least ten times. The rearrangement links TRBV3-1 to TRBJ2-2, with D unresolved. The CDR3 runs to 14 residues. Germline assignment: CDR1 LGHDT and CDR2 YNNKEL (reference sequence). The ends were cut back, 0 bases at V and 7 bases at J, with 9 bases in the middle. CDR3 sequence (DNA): TGTGCCAGCAGCCAAGATCTCGCCATCGGGGAGCTGTTTTTT. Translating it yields CASSQDLAIGELFF.

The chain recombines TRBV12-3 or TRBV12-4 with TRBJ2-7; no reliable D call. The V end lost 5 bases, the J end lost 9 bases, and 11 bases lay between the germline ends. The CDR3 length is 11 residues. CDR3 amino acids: CASSLRLMQYF. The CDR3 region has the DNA TGTGCCAGCAGTCTGCGACTGATGCAGTACTTC.

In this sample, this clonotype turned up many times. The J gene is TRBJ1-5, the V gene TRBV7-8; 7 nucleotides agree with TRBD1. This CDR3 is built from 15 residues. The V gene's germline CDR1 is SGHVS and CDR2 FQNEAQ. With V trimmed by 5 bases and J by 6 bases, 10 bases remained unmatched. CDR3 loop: CASSRRQGELQPQHF. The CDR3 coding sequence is TGTGCCAGCAGCCGCCGACAGGGTGAGCTTCAGCCCCAGCATTTT.

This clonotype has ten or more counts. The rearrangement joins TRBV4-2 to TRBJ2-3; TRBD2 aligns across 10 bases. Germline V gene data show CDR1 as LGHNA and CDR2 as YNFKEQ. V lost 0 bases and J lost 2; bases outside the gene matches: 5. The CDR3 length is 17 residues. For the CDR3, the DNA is TGTGCCAGCAGCCAAGATAAGCGGGGGGGACCCACAGATACGCAGTATTTT. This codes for CASSQDKRGGPTDTQYF.

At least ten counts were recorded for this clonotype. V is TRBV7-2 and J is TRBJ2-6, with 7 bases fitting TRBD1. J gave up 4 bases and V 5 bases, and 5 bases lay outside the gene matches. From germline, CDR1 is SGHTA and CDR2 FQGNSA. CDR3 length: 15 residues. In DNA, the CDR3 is TGTGCCAGCAGCACAACAGGGGTAGGGGCCAACGTCCTGACTTTC. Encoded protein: CASSTTGVGANVLTF.

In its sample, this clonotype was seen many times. Here the CDR3 DNA reads TGCAGTGCTAGAGTATTCAGGAGGGGATCCTACGAGCAGTACTTC. It specifies CSARVFRRGSYEQYF. J is TRBJ2-7 and V is TRBV20-1; a weak D match, TRBD2 (6 bases). CDR1 is DFQATT and CDR2 is SNEGSKA in the germline V gene (reference sequence). V was clipped by 1 base and J by 1 base, with 14 bases between them. This CDR3 comprises 15 residues.

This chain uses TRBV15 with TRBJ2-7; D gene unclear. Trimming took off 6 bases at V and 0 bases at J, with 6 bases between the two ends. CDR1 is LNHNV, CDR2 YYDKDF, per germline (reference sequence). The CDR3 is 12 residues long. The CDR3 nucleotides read TGTGCCACCAGAGGAAGCTCCTACGAGCAGTACTTC. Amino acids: CATRGSSYEQYF.

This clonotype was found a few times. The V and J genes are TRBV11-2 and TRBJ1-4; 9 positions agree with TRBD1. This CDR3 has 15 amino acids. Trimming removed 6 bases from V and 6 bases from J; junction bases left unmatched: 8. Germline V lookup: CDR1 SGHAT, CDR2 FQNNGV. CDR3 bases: TGTGCCAGCAGTTTCAACAGGGGGCTGGATGAAAAACTGTTTTTT. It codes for CASSFNRGLDEKLFF.

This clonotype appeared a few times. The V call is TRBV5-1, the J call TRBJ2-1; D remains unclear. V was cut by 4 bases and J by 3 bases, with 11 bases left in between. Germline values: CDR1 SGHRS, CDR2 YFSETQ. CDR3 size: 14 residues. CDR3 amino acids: CASSPSTGYNEQFF. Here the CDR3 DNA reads TGCGCCAGCAGCCCAAGTACGGGCTACAATGAGCAGTTCTTC.

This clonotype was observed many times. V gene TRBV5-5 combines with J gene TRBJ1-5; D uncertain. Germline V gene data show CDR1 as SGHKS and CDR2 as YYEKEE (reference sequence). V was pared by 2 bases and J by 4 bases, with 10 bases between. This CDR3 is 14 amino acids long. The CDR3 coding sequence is TGTGCCAGCAGCTTCGAGGGTGGAAATCAGCCCCAGCATTTT. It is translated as CASSFEGGNQPQHF.

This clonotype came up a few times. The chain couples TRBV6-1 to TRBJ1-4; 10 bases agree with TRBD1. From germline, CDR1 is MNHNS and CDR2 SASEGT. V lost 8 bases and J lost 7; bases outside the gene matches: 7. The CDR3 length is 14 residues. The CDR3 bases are TGTGCCAGCCTCACGACAGGGGGCTCTGAAAAACTGTTTTTT. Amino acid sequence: CASLTTGGSEKLFF.

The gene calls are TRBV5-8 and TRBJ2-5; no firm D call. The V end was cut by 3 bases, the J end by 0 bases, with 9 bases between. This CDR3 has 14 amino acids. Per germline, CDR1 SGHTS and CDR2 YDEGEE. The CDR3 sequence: CASSSLGYQETQYF. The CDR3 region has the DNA TGTGCCAGCAGCTCCCTGGGGTACCAAGAGACCCAGTACTTC.

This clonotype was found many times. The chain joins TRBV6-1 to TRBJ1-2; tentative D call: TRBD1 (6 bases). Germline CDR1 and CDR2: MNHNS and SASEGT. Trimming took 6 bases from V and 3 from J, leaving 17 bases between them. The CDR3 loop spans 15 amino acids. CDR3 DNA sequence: TGTGCCAGCAGACGCCAATGGAGGGGGTACTATGGCTACACCTTC. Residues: CASRRQWRGYYGYTF.

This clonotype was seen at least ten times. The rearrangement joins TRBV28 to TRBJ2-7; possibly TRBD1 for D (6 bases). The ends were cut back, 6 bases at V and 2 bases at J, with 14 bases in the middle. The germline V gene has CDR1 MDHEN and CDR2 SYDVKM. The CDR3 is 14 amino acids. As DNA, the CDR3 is TGTGCCAGCAGACTACAGGGTTCGGCCTACGAGCAGTACTTC. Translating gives CASRLQGSAYEQYF.

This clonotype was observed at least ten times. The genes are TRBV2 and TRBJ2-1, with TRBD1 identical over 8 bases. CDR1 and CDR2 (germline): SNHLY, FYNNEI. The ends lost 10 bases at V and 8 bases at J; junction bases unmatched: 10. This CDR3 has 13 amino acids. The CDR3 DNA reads TGTGCCACCGACAGGGGCCGGTGGTATGAGCAGTTCTTC. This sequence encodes CATDRGRWYEQFF.

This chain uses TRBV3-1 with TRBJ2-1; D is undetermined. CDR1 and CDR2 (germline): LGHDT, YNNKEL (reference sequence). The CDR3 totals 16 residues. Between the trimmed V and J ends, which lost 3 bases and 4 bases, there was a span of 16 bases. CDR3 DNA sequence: TGTGCCAGCAGCCAGAGGCGCCCCGACCTTTACAATGAGCAGTTCTTC. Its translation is CASSQRRPDLYNEQFF.

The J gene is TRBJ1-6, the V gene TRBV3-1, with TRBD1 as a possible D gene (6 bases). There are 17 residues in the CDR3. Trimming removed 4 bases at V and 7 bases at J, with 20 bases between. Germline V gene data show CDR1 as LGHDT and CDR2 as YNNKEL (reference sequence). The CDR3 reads CASSRQKDSFRNSPLHF. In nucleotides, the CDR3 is TGTGCCAGCAGCCGACAGAAGGACAGTTTCCGAAATTCACCCCTCCACTTT.

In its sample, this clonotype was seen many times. The CDR3 protein is CASRGTGGEKLFF. CDR3 DNA sequence: TGTGCCAGCAGGGGGACAGGGGGAGAAAAACTGTTTTTT. The chain links TRBV6-1 to TRBJ1-4; 11 bases are a match to TRBD1. Germline CDR1 reads MNHNS; CDR2 reads SASEGT. V lost 6 bases to trimming and J lost 8 bases; unmatched junction nucleotides: 2. This CDR3 contains 13 residues.

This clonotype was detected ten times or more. The chain's CDR3 is CAWSGSGLAGEQFF. The DNA for the CDR3 is TGTGCCTGGAGCGGGAGTGGCCTAGCAGGCGAGCAGTTCTTC. The rearrangement links TRBV30 to TRBJ2-1, with D possibly TRBD2 on 6 matching bases. This CDR3 region has 14 residues. V gave up 3 bases and J gave up 10 bases, with 19 bases separating them. CDR1 is GTSNPN and CDR2 is SVGIG in the germline V gene (reference sequence).

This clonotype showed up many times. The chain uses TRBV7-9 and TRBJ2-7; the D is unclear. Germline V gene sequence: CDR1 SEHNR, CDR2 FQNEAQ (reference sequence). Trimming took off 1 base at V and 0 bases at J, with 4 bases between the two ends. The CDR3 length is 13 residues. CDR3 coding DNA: TGTGCCAGCAGCTTAGGATACTCCTACGAGCAGTACTTC. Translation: CASSLGYSYEQYF.

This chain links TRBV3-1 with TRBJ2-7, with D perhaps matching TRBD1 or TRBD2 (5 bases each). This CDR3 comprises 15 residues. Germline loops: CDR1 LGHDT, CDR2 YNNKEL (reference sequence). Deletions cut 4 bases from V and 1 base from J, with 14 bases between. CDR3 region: CASSRRGVLSYEQYF. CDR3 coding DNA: TGTGCCAGCAGCCGCCGAGGGGTCCTTTCCTACGAGCAGTACTTC.

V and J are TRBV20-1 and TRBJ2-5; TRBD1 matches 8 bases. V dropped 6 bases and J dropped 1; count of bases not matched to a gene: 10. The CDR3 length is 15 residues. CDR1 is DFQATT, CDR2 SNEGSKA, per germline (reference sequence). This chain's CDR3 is CSARTGFGFQETQYF. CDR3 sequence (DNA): TGCAGTGCCCGGACAGGGTTTGGCTTCCAAGAGACCCAGTACTTC.

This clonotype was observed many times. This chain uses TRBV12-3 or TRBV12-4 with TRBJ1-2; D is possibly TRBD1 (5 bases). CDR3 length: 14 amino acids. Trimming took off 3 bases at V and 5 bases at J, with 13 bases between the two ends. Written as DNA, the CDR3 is TGTGCCAGCAGTTTGGAAGGGGTGTCGTATGGCTACACCTTC. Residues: CASSLEGVSYGYTF.

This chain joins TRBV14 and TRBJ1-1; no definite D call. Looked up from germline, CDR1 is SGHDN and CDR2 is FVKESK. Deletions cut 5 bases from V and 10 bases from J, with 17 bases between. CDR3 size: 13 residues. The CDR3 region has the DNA TGTGCCAGCAGCGAAACAGCCCCTCGGCGAGCTTTCTTT. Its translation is CASSETAPRRAFF.

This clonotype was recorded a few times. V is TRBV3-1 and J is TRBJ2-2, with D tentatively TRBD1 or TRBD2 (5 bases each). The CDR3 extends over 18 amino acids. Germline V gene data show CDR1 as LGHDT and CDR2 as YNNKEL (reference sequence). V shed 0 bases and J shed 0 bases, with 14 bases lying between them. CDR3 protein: CASSQDGGDSANTGELFF. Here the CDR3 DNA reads TGTGCCAGCAGCCAAGATGGGGGAGACAGCGCGAACACCGGGGAGCTGTTTTTT.